This T cell receptor (beta chain) was obtained from a study of post-analysis software for immune sequencing data. Unique molecular identifiers were built into the TCR beta cDNA libraries. TCRdb called the PCR reads again in MiXCR, with one record for every CDR3 protein. The repertoire has some 260,000 distinct CDR3 sequences, 36% of them found once; the top ten carry 4.5% to 5.5%. The CDR3 extends over 15 amino acids. Losses at the gene ends were 0 bases for V and 10 bases for J; bases not matched to a gene: 5. Germline V gene data show CDR1 as LGHDT and CDR2 as YNNKEL (reference sequence). Study observations and caveats: The five TRBV segments detected at higher frequency in patients than in controls included TRBV5-6, TRBV5-1 and TRBV20-1. Normalized Chao1 diversity was significantly lower in multiple sclerosis patients than in controls.

A note on this clonotype: Its antigen is still unknown.

J is TRBJ1-6 and V is TRBV3-1; 8 bases map to TRBD1. The sample consisted of blood. The clonotype comes from a girl between 5 and 17 years old with multiple sclerosis. The CDR3 protein is CASSQDPGGVSPLHF. In nucleotides, the CDR3 is TGTGCCAGCAGCCAAGACCCAGGGGGCGTATCACCCCTCCACTTT.